This T cell receptor beta chain came from a study of T cell clonality in common variable immunodeficiency. There are a few counts of this clone. At one end the junction does not follow the germline gene, possibly because of a read error. Read coverage stops 3 residues before the CDR3 terminus; the germline J gene supplies the remainder. The sample contains more than one DNA sequence encoding this CDR3. Per the germline V gene, CDR1 is MNHNS and CDR2 is SASEGT. The CDR3 consists of 16 residues. Repertoires were generated with immunoSEQ multiplex PCR, while TCRdb's copy carries only in-frame clones and drops some. The sample presents around 30,000 clones, none singletons.

The TCR comes from a person between 18 and 75 years old in good health. The chain is built from TRBV6-1 and TRBJ1-3; possible D gene TRBD1, 6 bases. Sequencing input: peripheral blood mononuclear cells. Partial CDR3 DNA: TGTGCCAGCAGTGAACCTAGGGGGATAGCTGGAAACACG. Its protein is CASSEPRGIAGNT. The full CDR3 protein reads CASSEPRGIAGNTIYF.